These 18 T cell receptor beta chains originate from one sample sequenced in a study of shared clonotypes between healthy human individuals. Only in-frame clones appear in the TCRdb table, and some are missing; sequencing was by immunoSEQ multiplex PCR. This table holds some 500,000 clones, 90% to 96% found once. Sequenced: naive CD4+ T cells sorted from blood. Subset: CD45RA+ positively selected. The receptors derive from a woman in her 30s in good health.

V is TRBV19 and J is TRBJ2-5, with 9 bases identical to TRBD1. Trimming took 4 bases from V and 4 from J; bases not matched to a gene: 10. The CDR3 has 16 residues. Germline lookup yields CDR1 LNHDA and CDR2 SQIVND (reference sequence). The CDR3 DNA sequence: TGTGCCAGTAGTACCATGAGGACAGGGGTTTCAGAGACCCAGTACTTC. This sequence encodes CASSTMRTGVSETQYF.

The chain links TRBV19 to TRBJ1-5; 9 nucleotides agree with TRBD1. The V gene's germline CDR1 is LNHDA and CDR2 SQIVND (reference sequence). The V gene end was trimmed by 4 bases and the J gene end by 11 bases; junction bases not matched to a gene: 12. This CDR3 region has 15 residues. The CDR3, as DNA: TGTGCCAGTAGTAAGGGGGGACAGGGCCTATCGGCCCAGCATTTT. Its protein is CASSKGGQGLSAQHF.

The V and J genes are TRBV18 and TRBJ1-4; D may be TRBD1 (5 bases). V was trimmed by 2 bases and J by 7 bases, leaving 17 bases between them. CDR1 and CDR2 (germline): KGHSH, LQKENI. CDR3 size: 16 residues. The CDR3 region is CASSPIQGGGVEKLFF. The DNA for the CDR3 is TGTGCCAGCTCACCAATCCAGGGTGGAGGAGTTGAAAAACTGTTTTTT.

The chain has TRBV7-9 and TRBJ1-6; no firm D call. This CDR3 contains 15 residues. Germline assignment: CDR1 SEHNR and CDR2 FQNEAQ (reference sequence). The V end lost 4 bases, the J end lost 8 bases, and 15 bases lay between the germline ends. Here the CDR3 DNA reads TGTGCCAGCAGCTCACCGCTCGGACTGGATTCACCCCTCCACTTT. Translation: CASSSPLGLDSPLHF.

V and J are TRBV7-2 and TRBJ2-7; D unclear. The CDR3 contains 14 residues. Between the trimmed V and J ends, which lost 5 bases and 0 bases, there was a span of 11 bases. CDR1 SGHTA and CDR2 FQGNSA come from the germline V gene. The CDR3 protein is CASSTRRSSYEQYF. The CDR3 region has the DNA TGTGCCAGCAGCACCCGCCGGAGCTCCTACGAGCAGTACTTC. Together with reference TRBV7-2 and TRBJ2-7, the CDR3 gives the full variable domain: GAGVSQSPSNKVTEKGKDVELRCDPISGHTALYWYRQSLGQGLEFLIYFQGNSAPDKSGLPSDRFSAERTGGSVSTLTIQRTQQEDSAVYLCASSTRRSSYEQYFGPGTRLTVT.

J is TRBJ2-7 and V is TRBV28; 10 bases match TRBD1. J gave up 3 bases and V 8 bases, and 16 bases lay outside the gene matches. CDR1 is MDHEN and CDR2 is SYDVKM in the germline V gene. This CDR3 is built from 17 residues. The CDR3 region has the DNA TGTGCCAGCTCACCTTCCCCCTGGGGACAGGGGAACTACGAGCAGTACTTC. Translation gives CASSPSPWGQGNYEQYF.

This sequence joins TRBV5-4 and TRBJ1-4; D gene uncertain. V lost 1 base to trimming and J lost 8 bases, with 15 bases between them. This CDR3 region has 15 residues. From germline, CDR1 is SGHNT and CDR2 YYREEE (reference sequence). Here the CDR3 reads CASSLLSGGREKLFF. Here the CDR3 DNA reads TGTGCCAGCAGCTTGTTGTCCGGAGGAAGAGAAAAACTGTTTTTT. Combining the CDR3 with reference TRBV5-4 and TRBJ1-4 gives the whole variable domain ETGVTQSPTHLIKTRGQQVTLRCSSQSGHNTVSWYQQALGQGPQFIFQYYREEENGRGNFPPRFSGLQFPNYSSELNVNALELDDSALYLCASSLLSGGREKLFFGSGTQLSVL.

Worth noting for this clone: In the same sample, other DNA sequences code for this CDR3. The CDR3 sequence is CASRSGGTEAFF. The DNA for the CDR3 is TGTGCCAGCAGATCTGGGGGGACTGAAGCTTTCTTT. The chain couples TRBV28 to TRBJ1-1; a weak D match, TRBD1 (5 bases). This CDR3 comprises 12 residues. Germline V CDR1 and CDR2: MDHEN, SYDVKM. V lost 6 bases and J lost 5, with 10 bases in between.

This chain connects TRBV5-1 to TRBJ2-7; D may correspond to TRBD1 or TRBD2 (5 bases each). There are 14 residues in the CDR3. Looked up from germline, CDR1 is SGHRS and CDR2 is YFSETQ. Trimming stripped 7 bases from V and 2 bases from J, with 16 bases between. CDR3 in amino acids: CASFPGPGPYEQYF. The DNA of the CDR3 is TGCGCCAGCTTTCCGGGACCCGGACCCTACGAGCAGTACTTC.

The chain carries TRBV9 and TRBJ1-4; tentative D call: TRBD1 (6 bases). The CDR3 extends over 18 amino acids. V gave up 0 bases and J gave up 1 base, with 16 bases separating them. Looked up from germline, CDR1 is SGDLS and CDR2 is YYNGEE. CDR3 amino acids: CASSVGQGTIQTNEKLFF. The CDR3 bases are TGTGCCAGCAGCGTAGGGCAGGGGACAATCCAAACTAATGAAAAACTGTTTTTT.

V usage is TRBV18 and J usage is TRBJ2-2; 11 bases match TRBD2. The length of the CDR3 is 18 residues. The ends lost 3 bases at V and 1 base at J; junction bases unmatched: 7. From germline, CDR1 is KGHSH and CDR2 LQKENI. The CDR3 reads CASSPGTSGVGNTGELFF. The CDR3, as DNA: TGTGCCAGCTCACCCGGGACTAGCGGTGTTGGGAACACCGGGGAGCTGTTTTTT.

The chain links TRBV30 to TRBJ2-7, with 11 bases matching TRBD2. With 4 bases clipped from V and 6 bases from J, the junction kept 11 bases outside the gene matches. Germline V gives CDR1 GTSNPN, CDR2 SVGIG (reference sequence). The CDR3 is 15 amino acids. CDR3 coding DNA: TGTGCCTGGAATAAACTCACTAGCGGGAGTGGCGAGCAGTACTTC. Amino acids: CAWNKLTSGSGEQYF.

The genes are TRBV7-6 and TRBJ1-2; 7 bases align to TRBD1. The CDR3 has 13 amino acids. After removal of 5 bases from V and 8 bases from J, the junction contained 8 bases not matched to a gene. CDR1 is SGHVS, CDR2 FNYEAQ, per germline. As DNA, the CDR3 is TGTGCCAGCAGCGAAGACAGGGTCGGGGGCTACACCTTC. Amino acids: CASSEDRVGGYTF.

The chain employs TRBV6-5 and TRBJ1-3, with D perhaps matching TRBD1 (5 bases). Trimming stripped 2 bases from V and 0 bases from J, with 11 bases between. The CDR3 is made up of 16 amino acids. CDR1 is MNHEY and CDR2 is SVGAGI in the germline V gene. The CDR3 reads CASSYRGGLSGNTIYF. The CDR3 nucleotides read TGTGCCAGCAGTTACCGGGGCGGCCTCTCTGGAAACACCATATATTTT.

The rearrangement links TRBV28 to TRBJ1-2; TRBD1 matches at 9 bases. V gave up 2 bases and J gave up 7 bases; unmatched junction bases: 14. Germline V gene data show CDR1 as MDHEN and CDR2 as SYDVKM. The CDR3 is 17 residues long. In DNA, the CDR3 is TGTGCCAGCAGTTTAACCCACCCTGGGGGACAGGGAGGTGGCTACACCTTC. The encoded protein is CASSLTHPGGQGGGYTF.

This chain links TRBV7-2 with TRBJ2-7; possibly TRBD1 for D (6 bases). V was clipped by 5 bases and J by 2 bases, with 13 bases between them. Germline-derived CDR1 and CDR2 are SGHTA and FQGNSA. This CDR3 comprises 14 residues. CDR3 coding DNA: TGTGCCAGCAGCCCCACTTGGACAGCCTACGAGCAGTACTTC. Protein product: CASSPTWTAYEQYF.

The rearrangement joins TRBV29-1 to TRBJ1-4; D is undetermined. The CDR3 loop spans 13 amino acids. Trimming took 6 bases from V and 0 from J, leaving 8 bases between them. Looked up from germline, CDR1 is SQVTM and CDR2 is ANQGSEA. DNA of the CDR3: TGCAGCGTGGCCACTTCAACTAATGAAAAACTGTTTTTT. Its translation: CSVATSTNEKLFF.

This chain links TRBV6-6 with TRBJ2-7; 13 bases agree with TRBD2. V shed 6 bases, J shed 1 base, and the junction held 0 bases outside the gene matches. Germline assignment: CDR1 MNHNY and CDR2 SVGAGI (reference sequence). The CDR3 is made up of 14 amino acids. The CDR3 nucleotides are TGTGCCAGCAGGACTAGCGGGAGGTCCTACGAGCAGTACTTC. Its translation is CASRTSGRSYEQYF.